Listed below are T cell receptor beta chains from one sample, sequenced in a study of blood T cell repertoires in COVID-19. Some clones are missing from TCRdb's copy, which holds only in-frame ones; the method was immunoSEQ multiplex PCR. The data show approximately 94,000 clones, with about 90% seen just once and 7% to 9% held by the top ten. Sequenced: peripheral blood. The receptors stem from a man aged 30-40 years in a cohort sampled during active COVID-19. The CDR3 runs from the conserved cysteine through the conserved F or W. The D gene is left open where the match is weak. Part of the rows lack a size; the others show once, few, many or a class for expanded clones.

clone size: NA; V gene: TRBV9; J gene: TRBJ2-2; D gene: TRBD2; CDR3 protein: CASSVVAGGPPGELFF; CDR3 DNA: TGTGCCAGCAGCGTAGTGGCGGGGGGGCCCCCCGGGGAGCTGTTTTTT
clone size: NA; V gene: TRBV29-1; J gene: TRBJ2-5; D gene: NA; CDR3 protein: CSVGPRAAAETQYF; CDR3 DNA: TGCAGCGTCGGGCCCCGAGCGGCCGCAGAGACCCAGTACTTC
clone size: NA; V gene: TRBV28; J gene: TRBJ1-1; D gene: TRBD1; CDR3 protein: CASSETGGRRNTEAFF; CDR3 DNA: TGTGCCAGCAGCGAGACAGGGGGGAGAAGGAACACTGAAGCTTTCTTT
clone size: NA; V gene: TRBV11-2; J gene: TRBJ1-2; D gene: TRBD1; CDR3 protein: CASSVRQGRGYTF; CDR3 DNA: TGTGCCAGCAGCGTGCGACAGGGGCGTGGCTACACCTTC
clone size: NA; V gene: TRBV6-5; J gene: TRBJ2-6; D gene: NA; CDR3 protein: CASSYTRDSGANVLTF; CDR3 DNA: TGTGCCAGCAGTTACACCAGGGACTCTGGGGCCAACGTCCTGACTTTC
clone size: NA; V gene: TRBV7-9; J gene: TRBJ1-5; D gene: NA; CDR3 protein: CASSLGGLEWNQPQHF; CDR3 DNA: TGTGCCAGCAGCTTAGGAGGGCTCGAATGGAATCAGCCCCAGCATTTT
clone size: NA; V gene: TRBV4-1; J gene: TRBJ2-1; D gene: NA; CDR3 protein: CASSKMDFNNEQFF; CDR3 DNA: TGCGCCAGCAGCAAGATGGACTTTAACAATGAGCAGTTCTTC
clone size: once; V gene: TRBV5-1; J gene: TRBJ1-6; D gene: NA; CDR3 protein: CASREQLDSPLHF; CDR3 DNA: TGCGCCAGCAGAGAACAGCTCGATTCACCCCTCCACTTT
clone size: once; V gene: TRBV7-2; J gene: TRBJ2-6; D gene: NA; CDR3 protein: CASSLRGYLPSGANVLTF; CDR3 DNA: TGTGCCAGCAGCTTAAGAGGGTACTTGCCCTCTGGGGCCAACGTCCTGACTTTC
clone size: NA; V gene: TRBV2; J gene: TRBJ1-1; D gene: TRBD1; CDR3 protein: CASSLGTGETEAFF; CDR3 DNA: TGTGCCAGCAGTTTGGGGACAGGGGAGACTGAAGCTTTCTTT
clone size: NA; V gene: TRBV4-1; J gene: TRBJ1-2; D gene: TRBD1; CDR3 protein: CASSQVARDRGRAYGYTF; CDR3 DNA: TGCGCCAGCAGCCAAGTAGCCCGGGACAGGGGGAGAGCCTATGGCTACACCTTC
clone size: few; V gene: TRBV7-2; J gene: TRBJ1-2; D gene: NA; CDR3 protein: CASSLDFGGKEGYTF; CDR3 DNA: TGTGCCAGCAGCTTAGATTTCGGAGGGAAAGAAGGCTACACCTTC
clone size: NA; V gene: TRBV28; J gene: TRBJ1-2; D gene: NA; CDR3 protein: CASSLPLELGYGYTF; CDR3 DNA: TGTGCCAGCAGTTTACCTCTGGAGTTGGGCTATGGCTACACCTTC
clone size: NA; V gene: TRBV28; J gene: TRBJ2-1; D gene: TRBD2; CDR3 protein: CASSFAGGRGNEQFF; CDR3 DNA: TGTGCCAGCAGTTTTGCGGGGGGGCGAGGGAATGAGCAGTTCTTC
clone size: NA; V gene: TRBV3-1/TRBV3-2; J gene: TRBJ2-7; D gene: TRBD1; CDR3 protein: CASSQDRWGQYSYEQYF; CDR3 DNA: TGTGCCAGCAGCCAAGATCGATGGGGACAGTACTCCTACGAGCAGTACTTC
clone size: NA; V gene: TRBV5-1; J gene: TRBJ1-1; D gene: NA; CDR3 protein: CASSFEGATEAFF; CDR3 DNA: TGCGCCAGCAGCTTTGAGGGTGCGACTGAAGCTTTCTTT
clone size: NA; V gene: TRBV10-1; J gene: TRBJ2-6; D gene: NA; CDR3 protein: CASSDRADSGANVLTF; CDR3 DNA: TGCGCCAGCAGTGACAGGGCAGACTCTGGGGCCAACGTCCTGACTTTC
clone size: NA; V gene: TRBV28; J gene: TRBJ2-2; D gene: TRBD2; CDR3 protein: CASSYGGGNTGELFF; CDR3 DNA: TGTGCCAGCAGTTACGGGGGGGGAAACACCGGGGAGCTGTTTTTT
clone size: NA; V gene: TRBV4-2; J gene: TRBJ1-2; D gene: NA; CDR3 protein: CASSQGGRSNYGYTF; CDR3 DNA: TGTGCCAGCAGCCAAGGAGGCAGAAGTAACTATGGCTACACCTTC
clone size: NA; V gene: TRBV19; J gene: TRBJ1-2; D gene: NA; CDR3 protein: CASSIDRDAGNYGYTF; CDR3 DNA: TGTGCCAGTAGTATAGATCGTGATGCGGGGAACTATGGCTACACCTTC
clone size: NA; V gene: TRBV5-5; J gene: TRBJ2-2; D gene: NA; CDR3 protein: CASSLESTGQIIGGELFF; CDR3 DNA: TGTGCCAGCAGCTTGGAGTCTACGGGACAAATCATTGGCGGGGAGCTGTTTTTT
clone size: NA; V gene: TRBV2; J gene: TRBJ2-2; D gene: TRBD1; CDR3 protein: CASSSRGPNTGELFF; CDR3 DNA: TGTGCCAGCAGTAGTAGGGGGCCGAACACCGGGGAGCTGTTTTTT
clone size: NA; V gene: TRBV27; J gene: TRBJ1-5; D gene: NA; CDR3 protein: CASSFGQGSQPQHF; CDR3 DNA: NA
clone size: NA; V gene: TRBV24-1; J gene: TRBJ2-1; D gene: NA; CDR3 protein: CATSDTNYNEQFF; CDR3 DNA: TGTGCCACCAGTGATACAAATTACAATGAGCAGTTCTTC
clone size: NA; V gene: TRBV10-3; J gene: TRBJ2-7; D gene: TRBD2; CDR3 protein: CAISAPQRGYEQYF; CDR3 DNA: TGTGCCATCAGTGCGCCCCAGCGGGGCTACGAGCAGTACTTC
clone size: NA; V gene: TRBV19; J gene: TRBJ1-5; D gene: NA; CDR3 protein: CASSVDSDQPQHF; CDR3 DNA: TGTGCCAGTAGTGTGGACAGCGATCAGCCCCAGCATTTT
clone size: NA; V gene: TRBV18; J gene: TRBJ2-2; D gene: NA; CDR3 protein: CASSPSANTGELFF; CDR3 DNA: TGTGCCAGCTCACCCTCCGCGAACACCGGGGAGCTGTTTTTT
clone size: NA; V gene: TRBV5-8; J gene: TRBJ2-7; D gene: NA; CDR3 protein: CASSFLTAGGSYEQYF; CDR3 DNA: TGTGCCAGCAGCTTCCTGACAGCCGGGGGCTCCTACGAGCAGTACTTC
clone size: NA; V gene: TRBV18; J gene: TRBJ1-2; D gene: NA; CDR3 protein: CASSLSGSYGYTF; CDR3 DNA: TGTGCCAGCTCACTTTCCGGGAGCTATGGCTACACCTTC
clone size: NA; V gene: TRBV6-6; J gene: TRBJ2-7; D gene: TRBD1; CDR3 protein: CASSYQDRGEGEQYF; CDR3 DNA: TGTGCCAGCAGTTACCAGGACAGGGGGGAAGGCGAGCAGTACTTC
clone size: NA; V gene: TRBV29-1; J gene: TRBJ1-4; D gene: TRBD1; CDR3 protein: CSVPTGGKLFF; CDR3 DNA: TGCAGCGTGCCCACAGGGGGGAAACTGTTTTTT
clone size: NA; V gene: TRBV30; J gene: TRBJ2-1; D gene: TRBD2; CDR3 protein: CAWSGLAGGRGEQFF; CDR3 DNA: TGTGCCTGGAGTGGCCTAGCGGGGGGGCGAGGGGAGCAGTTCTTC
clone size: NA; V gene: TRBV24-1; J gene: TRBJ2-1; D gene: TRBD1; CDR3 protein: CATSRDRWSEQFF; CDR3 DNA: TGTGCCACCAGTAGGGACAGGTGGAGTGAGCAGTTCTTC
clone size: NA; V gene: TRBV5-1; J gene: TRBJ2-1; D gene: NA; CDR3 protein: CASSPIRGTNNEQFF; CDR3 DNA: TGCGCCAGCAGCCCCATTAGGGGGACTAACAATGAGCAGTTCTTC
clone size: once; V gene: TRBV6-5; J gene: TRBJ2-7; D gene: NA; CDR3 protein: CASSYSRATPSYEQYF; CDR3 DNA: TGTGCCAGCAGTTACTCGAGGGCGACACCTTCCTACGAGCAGTACTTC